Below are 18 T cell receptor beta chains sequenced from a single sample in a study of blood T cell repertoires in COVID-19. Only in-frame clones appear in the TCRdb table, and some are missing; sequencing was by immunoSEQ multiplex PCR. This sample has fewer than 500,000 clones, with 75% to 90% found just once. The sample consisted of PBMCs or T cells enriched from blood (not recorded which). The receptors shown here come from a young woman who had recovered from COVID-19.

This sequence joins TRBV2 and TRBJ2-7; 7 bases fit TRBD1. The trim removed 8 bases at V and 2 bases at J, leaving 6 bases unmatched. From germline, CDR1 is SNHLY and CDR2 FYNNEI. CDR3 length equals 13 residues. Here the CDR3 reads CASYGTETYEQYF. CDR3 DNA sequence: TGTGCCAGCTACGGGACAGAGACCTACGAGCAGTACTTC.

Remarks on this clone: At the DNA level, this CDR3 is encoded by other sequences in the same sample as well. CDR3 region: CASSPGREKLFF. In DNA, the CDR3 is TGTGCCAGCAGCCCGGGAAGGGAAAAACTGTTTTTT. The chain combines TRBV12-3 or TRBV12-4 with TRBJ1-4; D gene unclear. The CDR3 has 12 residues. V lost 6 bases to trimming and J lost 8 bases, with 10 bases between them.

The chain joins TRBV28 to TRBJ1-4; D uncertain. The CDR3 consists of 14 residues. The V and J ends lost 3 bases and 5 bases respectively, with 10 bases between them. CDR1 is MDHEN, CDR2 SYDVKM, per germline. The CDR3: CASSFRTENEKLFF. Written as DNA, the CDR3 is TGTGCCAGCAGTTTTCGGACTGAAAATGAAAAACTGTTTTTT.

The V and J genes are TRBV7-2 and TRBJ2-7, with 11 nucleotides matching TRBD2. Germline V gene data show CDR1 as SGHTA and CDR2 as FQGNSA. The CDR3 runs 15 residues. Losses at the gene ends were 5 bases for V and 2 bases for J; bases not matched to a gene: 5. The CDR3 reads CASSRGSGGAYEQYF. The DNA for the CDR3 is TGTGCCAGCAGCCGGGGTAGCGGGGGGGCCTACGAGCAGTACTTC.

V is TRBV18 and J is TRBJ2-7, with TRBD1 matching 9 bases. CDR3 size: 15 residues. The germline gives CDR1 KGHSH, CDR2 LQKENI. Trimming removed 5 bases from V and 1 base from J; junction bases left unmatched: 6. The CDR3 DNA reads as TGTGCCAGCTCAGAGGGACAGGGCAATTCCTACGAGCAGTACTTC. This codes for CASSEGQGNSYEQYF.

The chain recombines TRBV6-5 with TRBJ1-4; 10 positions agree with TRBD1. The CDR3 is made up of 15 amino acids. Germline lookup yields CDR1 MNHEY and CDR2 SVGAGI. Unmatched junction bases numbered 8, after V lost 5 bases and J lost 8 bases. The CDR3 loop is CASSRGQGEGEKLFF. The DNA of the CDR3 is TGTGCCAGCAGTCGTGGACAGGGGGAAGGAGAAAAACTGTTTTTT.

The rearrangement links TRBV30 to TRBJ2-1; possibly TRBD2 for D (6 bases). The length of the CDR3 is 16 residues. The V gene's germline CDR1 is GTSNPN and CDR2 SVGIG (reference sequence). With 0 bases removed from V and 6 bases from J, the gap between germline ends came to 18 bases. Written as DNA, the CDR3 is TGTGCCTGGAGTGTACTCTCCGGGACTCTAAGCAATGAGCAGTTCTTC. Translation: CAWSVLSGTLSNEQFF.

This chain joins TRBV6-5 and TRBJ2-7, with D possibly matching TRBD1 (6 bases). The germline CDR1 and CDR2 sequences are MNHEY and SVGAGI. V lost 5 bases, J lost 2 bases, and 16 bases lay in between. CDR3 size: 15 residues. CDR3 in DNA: TGTGCCAGCAGTCTCGGGACATTCGGCACCTACGAGCAGTACTTC. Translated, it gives CASSLGTFGTYEQYF.

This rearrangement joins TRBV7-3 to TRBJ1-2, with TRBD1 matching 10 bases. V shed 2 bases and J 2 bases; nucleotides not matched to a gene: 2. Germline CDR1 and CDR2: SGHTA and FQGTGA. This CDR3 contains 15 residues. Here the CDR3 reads CASSLGQGENYGYTF. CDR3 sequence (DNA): TGTGCCAGCAGCTTAGGACAGGGGGAAAACTATGGCTACACCTTC.

CDR3 DNA sequence: TGTGCCAGCGACACCGGGGTTCATCCTGAAGCTTTCTTT. Amino acid sequence: CASDTGVHPEAFF. The chain has TRBV6-6 and TRBJ1-1; D gene unclear. Germline CDR1 and CDR2: MNHNY and SVGAGI (reference sequence). The CDR3 spans 13 residues. Trimming shortened V by 8 bases and J by 6 bases, and 16 bases separated the two germline ends.

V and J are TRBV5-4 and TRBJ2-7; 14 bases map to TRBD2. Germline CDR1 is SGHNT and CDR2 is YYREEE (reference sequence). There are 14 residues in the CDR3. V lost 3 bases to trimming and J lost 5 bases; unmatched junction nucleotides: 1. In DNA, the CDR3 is TGTGCCAGCAGCTGGGGACTAGCGGGGGACGAGCAGTACTTC. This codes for CASSWGLAGDEQYF.

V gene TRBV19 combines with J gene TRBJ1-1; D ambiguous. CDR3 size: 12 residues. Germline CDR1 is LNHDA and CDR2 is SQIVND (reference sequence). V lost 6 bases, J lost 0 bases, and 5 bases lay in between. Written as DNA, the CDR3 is TGTGCCAGTAGGGGCATGAACACTGAAGCTTTCTTT. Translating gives CASRGMNTEAFF. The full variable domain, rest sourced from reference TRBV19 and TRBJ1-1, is DGGITQSPKYLFRKEGQNVTLSCEQNLNHDAMYWYRQDPGQGLRLIYYSQIVNDFQKGDIAEGYSVSREKKESFPLTVTSAQKNPTAFYLCASRGMNTEAFFGQGTRLTVV.

CDR3 loop: CASSRTGFGDIQYF. CDR3 DNA sequence: TGTGCCAGCAGCCGGACAGGATTCGGGGACATTCAGTACTTC. The chain recombines TRBV14 with TRBJ2-4; 7 nucleotides line up with TRBD1. The germline CDR1 and CDR2 sequences are SGHDN and FVKESK. This CDR3 contains 14 residues. V dropped 4 bases and J dropped 8; count of bases not matched to a gene: 8.

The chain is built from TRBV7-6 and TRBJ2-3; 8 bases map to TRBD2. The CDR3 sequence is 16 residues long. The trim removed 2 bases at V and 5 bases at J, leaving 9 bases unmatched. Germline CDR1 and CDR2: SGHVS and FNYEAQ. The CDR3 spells CASSLQVTSEKDTQYF. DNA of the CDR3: TGTGCCAGCAGCTTACAAGTGACTAGCGAAAAAGATACGCAGTATTTT. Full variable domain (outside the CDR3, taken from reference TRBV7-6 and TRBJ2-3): GAGVSQSPRYKVTKRGQDVALRCDPISGHVSLYWYRQALGQGPEFLTYFNYEAQQDKSGLPNDRFSAERPEGSISTLTIQRTEQRDSAMYRCASSLQVTSEKDTQYFGPGTRLTVL.

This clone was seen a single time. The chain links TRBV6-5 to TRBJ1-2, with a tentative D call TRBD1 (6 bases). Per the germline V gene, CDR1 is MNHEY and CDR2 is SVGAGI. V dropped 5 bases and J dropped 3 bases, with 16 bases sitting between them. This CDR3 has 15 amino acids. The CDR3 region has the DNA TGTGCCAGCAGTCACGAACAGGGAGGGGACTATGGCTACACCTTC. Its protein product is CASSHEQGGDYGYTF.

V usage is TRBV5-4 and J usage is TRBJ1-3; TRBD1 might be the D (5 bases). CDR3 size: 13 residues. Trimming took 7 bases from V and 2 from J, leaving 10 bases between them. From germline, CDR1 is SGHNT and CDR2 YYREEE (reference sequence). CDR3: CASGGGPGNTIYF. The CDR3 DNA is TGTGCCAGCGGGGGAGGGCCTGGAAACACCATATATTTT.

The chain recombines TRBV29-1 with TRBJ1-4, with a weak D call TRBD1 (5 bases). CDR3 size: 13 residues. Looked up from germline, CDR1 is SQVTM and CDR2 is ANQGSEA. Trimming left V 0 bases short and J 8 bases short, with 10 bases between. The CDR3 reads CSVEDRGGEKLFF. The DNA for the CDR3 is TGCAGCGTTGAAGATCGGGGGGGGGAAAAACTGTTTTTT.

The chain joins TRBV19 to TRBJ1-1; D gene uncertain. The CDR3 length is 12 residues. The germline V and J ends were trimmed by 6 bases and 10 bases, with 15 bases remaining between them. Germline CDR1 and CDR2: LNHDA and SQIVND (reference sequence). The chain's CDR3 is CASSLLGGRAFF. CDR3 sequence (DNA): TGTGCCAGTAGCCTACTAGGTGGACGAGCTTTCTTT.